The present TCR beta chain was sequenced within a study of Graves' ophthalmopathy and Graves' hyperthyroidism. Across the whole study: Over 18 months of follow-up, stable hyperthyroidism required that no ophthalmopathy appear.

Orbital computed tomography, together with clinical symptoms, serum thyroxine, TRAb and thyroid ultrasound, was used for diagnosis. Researchers took RNA transcripts and amplified TCR beta CDR3 regions from them. Scientists carried out first-round RT-PCR using HTBI primers and then a second-round multiplex PCR. TCRdb fed the multiplex PCR reads into MiXCR, producing one record per CDR3 protein. The table records over a million distinct CDR3 sequences, roughly 35% of them present only once. Study-level results: Sensitivity reached approximately 88% and specificity 81.08% for a 13-signature model separating ophthalmopathy from stable hyperthyroidism.

There are a few counts of this clonotype. Its matching antigen is unknown. This CDR3 spans 14 amino acids. Trimming took off 6 bases at V and 7 bases at J, with 18 bases between the two ends. Germline assignment: CDR1 MDHEN and CDR2 SYDVKM. Sequencing was done on a sample of peripheral blood or thyroid tissue (not recorded which). V and J are TRBV28 and TRBJ1-2, with unresolved D. This TCR was recovered from an adult man with Graves' hyperthyroidism. The CDR3 loop is CASSTSPASAGYTF. CDR3 DNA sequence: TGTGCCAGCAGCACTTCCCCGGCCTCGGCTGGCTACACCTTC.